A single count supports the clone carrying this T cell receptor beta chain. As yet, its antigen is unknown. This sample stems from a study of cytomegalovirus exposure and HLA in healthy donors. This CDR3 has 14 amino acids. The germline V gene has CDR1 SEHNR and CDR2 FQNEAQ (reference sequence). V lost 5 bases to trimming and J lost 1 base; unmatched junction nucleotides: 3. The primer mix had 60 Vbeta and 13 Jbeta primers. TCRdb's copy holds only in-frame clones and misses some; the assay was immunoSEQ multiplex PCR. The sample lists approximately 110,000 clones; about 70% were seen once. Regarding the study as a whole: A few V segments could not be told apart, such as TRBV6-2 and TRBV6-3, and were left out.

The sample taken for sequencing was PBMCs. This chain joins TRBV7-9 and TRBJ2-5, with 8 nucleotides matching TRBD1. The TCR sequence derives from a man over 45 in good health and CMV-seropositive. The CDR3 loop reads CASSKTGAQETQYF. For the CDR3, the DNA is TGTGCCAGCAGCAAGACAGGGGCCCAAGAGACCCAGTACTTC.